This TCR beta chain is drawn from a study of blood T cell repertoires in COVID-19. About the study: The United States, Italy and Spain provided the acute and convalescent COVID-19 samples.

Authors' data handling: By means of reference gene primer amplification, nucleated cell counts were estimated. Profiled with immunoSEQ multiplex PCR; TCRdb holds only in-frame clones, not every one. V and J calls and clone size come straight from that table; D and trimming were deduced from the DNA. The repertoire has a few hundred thousand clones, approximately 88% of them found once; the top ten carry 2% to 2.5%. The participants were between about 18 and 100 years old and came from roughly 25 US areas. Cohorts were based on clinical histories the participants reported. Per the germline V gene, CDR1 is SGHRS and CDR2 is YFSETQ. This CDR3 is 16 amino acids long. V shed 5 bases and J shed 3 bases, with 17 bases lying between them.

The sequenced material came from PBMCs or T cells enriched from blood (not recorded which). V and J are TRBV5-1 and TRBJ1-4; a possible D gene is TRBD1 (6 bases). The sequence came from a woman aged 40 to 55 with acute COVID-19. CDR3 loop: CASSLSAGVPNEKLFF. In DNA form, the CDR3 reads TGCGCCAGCAGTTTAAGTGCAGGGGTCCCTAATGAAAAACTGTTTTTT.